This is a list of T cell receptor beta chains from one sample in a study of response to subunit inactivated influenza vaccine. TCRdb redid the calling of the RT-PCR reads with MiXCR, one entry per CDR3 protein. The sample carries 600,000 to 850,000 distinct CDR3 sequences, 14% recorded once. This specimen consisted of PBMCs from blood, obtained less than 15 days before vaccination. These receptors were collected from a man in his fifties who received an inactivated influenza vaccine. Each CDR3 is given with its conserved first and last residue. D genes are given only for firm matches. Size values are once, few and many counts, or a class for expanded clones, and some rows have none.

. | . | TRBJ2-5 | TRBV18 | CASSPRAAETQYF | TGTGCCAGCTCACCGAGGGCGGCGGAGACCCAGTACTTC
. | . | TRBJ2-7 | TRBV28 | CASRLQGTHEQYF | TGTGCCAGCAGACTTCAGGGGACCCACGAGCAGTACTTC
. | . | TRBJ1-4 | TRBV5-1 | CASSPTQTNEKLFF | TGCGCCAGCAGCCCGACGCAGACTAATGAAAAACTGTTTTTT
TRBD2 | . | TRBJ2-2 | TRBV7-9 | CASSILPGLAGAGELFF | TGTGCCAGCAGCATACTTCCGGGACTAGCGGGAGCCGGGGAGCTGTTTTTT
TRBD1 | . | TRBJ2-5 | TRBV7-9 | CASSLSTGGLETQYF | TGTGCCAGCAGCTTATCCACAGGGGGCTTGGAGACCCAGTACTTC
. | few | TRBJ2-5 | TRBV5-1 | CASSREKTQYF | TGCGCCAGCAGCCGAGAGAAAACCCAGTACTTC
. | . | TRBJ1-4 | TRBV5-5 | CASSFPGLNEKLFF | TGTGCCAGCAGCTTTCCCGGACTTAATGAAAAACTGTTTTTT
. | few | TRBJ2-3 | TRBV29-1 | CSVAATGTDTQYF | TGCAGCGTCGCCGCGACGGGCACAGATACGCAGTATTTT
TRBD1 | few | TRBJ2-2 | TRBV7-8 | CASSVRTGGHGELFF | TGTGCCAGCAGCGTAAGGACAGGGGGCCACGGGGAGCTGTTTTTT
. | few | TRBJ2-2 | TRBV6-2/TRBV6-3 | CASSSPWGEITGELFF | TGTGCCAGCAGTTCCCCCTGGGGGGAGATCACCGGGGAGCTGTTTTTT
. | . | TRBJ2-5 | TRBV5-1 | CASSPTGVNQETQYF | TGCGCCAGCAGCCCGACTGGAGTAAACCAAGAGACCCAGTACTTC
TRBD2 | few | TRBJ2-3 | TRBV4-2 | CASSQDGLAGRYRGTDTQYF | TGTGCCAGCAGCCAAGATGGGCTAGCGGGACGGTACCGCGGGACAGATACGCAGTATTTT
. | few | TRBJ2-3 | TRBV7-8 | CASSLGRYPGQGKDTQYF | TGTGCCAGCAGCCTGGGGCGGTATCCGGGCCAGGGAAAAGATACGCAGTATTTT
TRBD1 | many | TRBJ1-1 | TRBV29-1 | CSVARQGSGTEAFF | TGCAGCGTTGCAAGACAGGGGAGCGGTACTGAAGCTTTCTTT
. | . | TRBJ1-5 | TRBV4-2 | CASSQDGVRQPQHF | TGTGCCAGCAGCCAAGATGGGGTTAGGCAGCCCCAGCATTTT
. | few | TRBJ2-1 | TRBV20-1 | CSARDPSSEQFF | TGCAGTGCTAGAGACCCCTCCAGCGAGCAGTTCTTC
TRBD1 | few | TRBJ1-2 | TRBV4-3 | CASSQGDRAAYGYTF | TGCGCCAGCAGCCAGGGAGACAGGGCGGCCTATGGCTACACCTTC
. | . | TRBJ2-1 | TRBV12-3/TRBV12-4 | CASRKGQRTNNEQFF | TGTGCCAGCAGAAAAGGACAGAGAACTAACAATGAGCAGTTCTTC
TRBD2 | . | TRBJ2-1 | TRBV6-2/TRBV6-3 | CASTTRSLADHNEQFF | TGTGCCAGCACTACCCGGTCACTAGCGGATCACAATGAGCAGTTCTTC
TRBD2 | . | TRBJ2-1 | TRBV7-2 | CASSLSGGTSTNEQFF | TGTGCCAGCAGCTTAAGCGGAGGGACTAGCACTAATGAGCAGTTCTTC
TRBD2 | . | TRBJ2-1 | TRBV6-2/TRBV6-3 | CASSYSILAGAQYNEQFF | TGTGCCAGCAGTTACTCGATACTAGCGGGAGCGCAATACAATGAGCAGTTCTTC
. | few | TRBJ1-1 | TRBV6-5 | CASSYLWQNTEAFF | TGTGCCAGCAGTTACTTGTGGCAGAACACTGAAGCTTTCTTT
. | . | TRBJ2-7 | TRBV20-1 | CSGKWGLEQYF | TGCAGTGGAAAGTGGGGGCTCGAGCAGTACTTC
. | few | TRBJ2-7 | TRBV28 | CASSAGGGGRYEQYF | TGTGCCAGCAGTGCCGGCGGAGGGGGTCGCTACGAGCAGTACTTC
. | few | TRBJ2-5 | TRBV6-1 | CASSGVKGGQETQYF | TGTGCCAGCAGCGGGGTGAAAGGTGGTCAAGAGACCCAGTACTTC
. | . | TRBJ2-7 | TRBV20-1 | CSARDPEGEQYF | TGCAGTGCTAGAGACCCTGAGGGCGAGCAGTACTTC
. | . | TRBJ2-1 | TRBV14 | CASSTRGAPENEQFF | TGTGCCAGCAGCACCCGGGGGGCCCCTGAAAATGAGCAGTTCTTC
. | many | TRBJ2-1 | TRBV12-3/TRBV12-4 | CASSPRLHNEQFF | TGTGCCAGCAGCCCTCGACTTCACAATGAGCAGTTCTTC
TRBD2 | . | TRBJ2-1 | TRBV20-1 | CSARDEAGAHYNEQFF | TGCAGTGCTAGAGATGAGGCGGGAGCTCACTACAATGAGCAGTTCTTC
. | . | TRBJ2-1 | TRBV7-2 | CASSPDNLLEQFF | TGTGCCAGCAGCCCGGACAATTTGTTGGAGCAGTTCTTC
TRBD2 | . | TRBJ2-3 | TRBV11-2 | CASSSIAGGGDTQYF | TGTGCCAGCAGCTCTATAGCGGGTGGGGGAGATACGCAGTATTTT
TRBD1 | few | TRBJ1-1 | TRBV5-5 | CASSQTGVVTEAFF | TGTGCCAGCAGCCAGACAGGGGTGGTCACTGAAGCTTTCTTT
TRBD2 | few | TRBJ2-3 | TRBV11-1 | CASSFMREITDTQYF | TGTGCCAGCAGCTTTATGCGGGAGATTACAGATACGCAGTATTTT
. | few | TRBJ2-6 | TRBV10-2 | CASSVEGANVLTF | TGCGCCAGCAGTGTAGAAGGGGCCAACGTCCTGACTTTC
TRBD1 | . | TRBJ2-4 | TRBV6-2/TRBV6-3 | CASSSWTGDLWNIQYF | TGTGCCAGCAGTTCCTGGACAGGCGATTTATGGAACATTCAGTACTTC
. | few | TRBJ2-3 | TRBV18 | CASSPDNQDTQYF | TGTGCCAGCTCACCCGACAACCAAGATACGCAGTATTTT
TRBD1 | few | TRBJ2-7 | TRBV7-2 | CASSSRGQGPYEQYF | TGTGCCAGCAGCTCAAGAGGACAGGGACCCTACGAGCAGTACTTC
. | once | TRBJ2-3 | TRBV10-3 | CAISSGRGADTQYF | TGTGCCATCTCGTCGGGCCGCGGGGCAGATACGCAGTATTTT
. | . | TRBJ1-1 | TRBV10-3 | CAIRTGFGTEAFF | TGTGCCATCAGAACCGGCTTTGGCACTGAAGCTTTCTTT
. | . | TRBJ2-3 | TRBV7-8 | CASSLVTGLRTDTQYF | TGTGCCAGCAGCTTAGTTACGGGGTTAAGGACAGATACGCAGTATTTT
TRBD1 | . | TRBJ2-1 | TRBV10-3 | CAIRRQGAGDEQFF | TGTGCCATCAGGCGGCAGGGGGCAGGGGATGAGCAGTTCTTC
. | few | TRBJ2-7 | TRBV9 | CASSVEAAVTYEQYF | TGTGCCAGCAGCGTAGAGGCAGCGGTTACCTACGAGCAGTACTTC
. | many | TRBJ1-5 | TRBV27 | CATSRWGNQPQHF | TGTGCCACCTCACGCTGGGGCAATCAGCCCCAGCATTTT
TRBD2 | . | TRBJ2-7 | TRBV2 | CASSVWVSGRSSYEQYF | TGTGCCAGCAGTGTCTGGGTTAGCGGGAGGAGCTCCTACGAGCAGTACTTC
TRBD2 | . | TRBJ2-1 | TRBV5-1 | CASSPGTSGRYEQFF | TGCGCCAGCAGCCCAGGGACTAGCGGGAGGTATGAGCAGTTCTTC
. | few | TRBJ1-5 | TRBV10-3 | CAISTTSGLPNQPQHF | TGTGCCATCAGTACTACATCAGGGTTACCAAATCAGCCCCAGCATTTT
TRBD2 | few | TRBJ2-3 | TRBV7-6 | CASSILAGGHGTDTQYF | TGTGCCAGCAGCATCCTAGCGGGGGGGCATGGGACAGATACGCAGTATTTT
. | few | TRBJ2-3 | TRBV7-2 | CASSIRRGPSTDTQYF | TGTGCCAGCAGCATACGTAGGGGACCTAGCACAGATACGCAGTATTTT